What follows are 14 T cell receptor beta chains derived from one specimen sequenced in a study of cytomegalovirus exposure and HLA in healthy donors. Repertoires were generated with immunoSEQ multiplex PCR, while TCRdb's copy carries only in-frame clones and drops some. The sample shows 300,000 to 450,000 clones, 75% to 90% of them seen only once. Material for sequencing was PBMCs. These receptors were taken from a woman under 30 in good health and CMV-seronegative.

This clone was counted between two and nine times. This chain joins TRBV19 and TRBJ1-1; D not certain. Germline V CDR1 and CDR2: LNHDA, SQIVND (reference sequence). Trimming stripped 3 bases from V and 1 base from J, with 3 bases between. The CDR3 consists of 12 residues. The CDR3, as DNA: TGTGCCAGTAGTATCGGGAACACTGAAGCTTTCTTT. Translating it yields CASSIGNTEAFF.

This sequence joins TRBV6-5 and TRBJ1-2, with 10 bases aligning to TRBD1. Germline values: CDR1 MNHEY, CDR2 SVGAGI. Trimming cost V 6 bases and J 7 bases; bases outside gene matches: 2. The CDR3 spans 12 residues. Here the CDR3 reads CASRTGGGGYTF. The CDR3 bases are TGTGCCAGCAGGACAGGGGGCGGTGGCTACACCTTC.

The chain has TRBV7-2 and TRBJ2-1, with TRBD2 matching 8 bases. The CDR3 sequence is 15 residues long. Germline V CDR1 and CDR2: SGHTA, FQGNSA. Losses at the gene ends were 4 bases for V and 1 base for J; bases not matched to a gene: 3. CDR3 sequence: CASSYGLASYNEQFF. The DNA of the CDR3 is TGTGCCAGCAGCTACGGACTAGCTTCCTACAATGAGCAGTTCTTC.

This clone was detected a few times. Additional DNA sequences in this sample encode the identical CDR3. The chain is built from TRBV10-1 and TRBJ2-7; 7 nucleotides match TRBD1. The CDR3 length is 13 residues. The V and J ends lost 5 bases and 3 bases, in that order; junction bases with no gene match: 4. The germline V gene encodes CDR1 WNHNN and CDR2 SYGVQD (reference sequence). CDR3 residues: CASSLNRGYEQYF. In nucleotides, the CDR3 is TGCGCCAGCAGTCTTAACAGGGGCTACGAGCAGTACTTC.

The chain combines TRBV10-2 with TRBJ1-1, with no clear D. The CDR3 spans 12 residues. V lost 7 bases and J lost 1, with 7 bases in between. In germline, CDR1 is WSHSY, CDR2 SAAADI. In DNA, the CDR3 is TGCGCCAGCAAGAACTCGAACACTGAAGCTTTCTTT. Amino acids: CASKNSNTEAFF.

The chain joins TRBV6-5 to TRBJ2-1; 10 bases fit TRBD1. Looked up from germline, CDR1 is MNHEY and CDR2 is SVGAGI. Losses at the gene ends were 5 bases for V and 6 bases for J; bases not matched to a gene: 7. CDR3 length: 15 amino acids. The CDR3 nucleotides read TGTGCCAGCAGTCCCGGGACAGGGGTGGTCAATGAGCAGTTCTTC. Protein sequence: CASSPGTGVVNEQFF.

The chain links TRBV29-1 to TRBJ2-5; D is perhaps TRBD1 (6 bases). Deletions cut 2 bases from V and 1 base from J, with 8 bases between. Germline V CDR1 and CDR2: SQVTM, ANQGSEA. CDR3 length: 13 residues. CDR3 protein: CSVETGFQETQYF. The CDR3 nucleotides read TGCAGCGTTGAAACAGGGTTCCAAGAGACCCAGTACTTC. Together with reference TRBV29-1 and TRBJ2-5, the CDR3 gives the full variable domain: SAVISQKPSRDICQRGTSLTIQCQVDSQVTMMFWYRQQPGQSLTLIATANQGSEATYESGFVIDKFPISRPNLTFSTLTVSNMSPEDSSIYLCSVETGFQETQYFGPGTRLLVL.

V usage is TRBV2 and J usage is TRBJ1-4, with 8 bases that match TRBD1. The CDR3 sequence is 15 residues long. The J segment lost 3 bases and the V segment lost 6 bases, leaving 6 bases of the junction unmatched. Per germline, CDR1 SNHLY and CDR2 FYNNEI. Here the CDR3 reads CASRAGGASNEKLFF. The CDR3 DNA reads TGTGCCAGCAGGGCAGGGGGCGCTTCTAATGAAAAACTGTTTTTT.

The V call is TRBV18, the J call TRBJ2-1, with TRBD1 as a possible D gene (5 bases). V gave up 3 bases and J gave up 7 bases, with 16 bases separating them. Germline V CDR1 and CDR2: KGHSH, LQKENI. This CDR3 comprises 15 residues. In DNA form, the CDR3 reads TGTGCCAGCTCACCCTCGTCTGGGGCTGGGAATGAGCAGTTCTTC. Residues: CASSPSSGAGNEQFF.

The chain joins TRBV30 to TRBJ1-4, with a possible D match to TRBD1 (6 bases). This CDR3 contains 16 residues. The V end lost 1 base, the J end lost 2 bases, and 14 bases lay between the germline ends. Germline assignment: CDR1 GTSNPN and CDR2 SVGIG (reference sequence). In DNA, the CDR3 is TGTGCCTGGAGTGCTTTCAGGGGTCAGACTAATGAAAAACTGTTTTTT. Its translation: CAWSAFRGQTNEKLFF.

V usage is TRBV28 and J usage is TRBJ2-4; 10 bases agree with TRBD1. This CDR3 has 16 amino acids. The germline gives CDR1 MDHEN, CDR2 SYDVKM. Trimming took 5 bases from V and 3 from J; bases not matched to a gene: 7. CDR3: CASSPTGGENKNIQYF. CDR3 DNA: TGTGCCAGCAGTCCGACAGGGGGCGAAAACAAAAACATTCAGTACTTC.

V is TRBV9 and J is TRBJ2-7, with TRBD2 matching over 16 bases. Germline loops: CDR1 SGDLS, CDR2 YYNGEE. Germline trimming cut 1 base from V and 4 bases from J; bases unmatched to any gene: 5. The CDR3 contains 17 residues. This chain's CDR3 is CASSVTGTSGGAYEQYF. DNA of the CDR3: TGTGCCAGCAGCGTAACCGGGACTAGCGGGGGGGCGTACGAGCAGTACTTC.

This clone was observed a few times. This chain connects TRBV9 to TRBJ2-3, with 7 bases identical to TRBD1. The CDR3 contains 13 residues. In germline, CDR1 is SGDLS, CDR2 YYNGEE. Trimming cost V 1 base and J 6 bases; bases outside gene matches: 2. CDR3 sequence reads: CASSVSRGDTQYF. Here the CDR3 DNA reads TGTGCCAGCAGCGTATCCAGGGGGGATACGCAGTATTTT.

This chain uses TRBV5-1 with TRBJ2-5, with 15 bases fitting TRBD2. CDR1 and CDR2 from the germline V gene are SGHRS and YFSETQ. The V gene end was trimmed by 4 bases and the J gene end by 2 bases; junction bases not matched to a gene: 6. The CDR3 has 17 residues. Here the CDR3 DNA reads TGCGCCAGCAGCCCCGGACTAGCGGGGGGGGTTCAAGAGACCCAGTACTTC. It specifies CASSPGLAGGVQETQYF.